This T cell receptor beta chain was obtained from a study of T-cell reconstitution after alpha-beta-depleted transplantation in children. Overall study findings and caveats: Most T-cell counts and diversity one year after the transplant came from T cells that were newly produced. The study traced high day-60 TCRbeta diversity in some patients to surviving recipient T cells and thymic progenitors.

In germline, CDR1 is SGHRS, CDR2 YFSETQ. The CDR3 contains 14 residues. V lost 4 bases and J 1 base, leaving 12 bases between the germline ends. Unique molecular identifiers featured in how the TCRbeta library was prepared. One entry per CDR3 protein results from TCRdb running MiXCR on the PCR reads. The sample lists around 440,000 distinct CDR3 sequences, 8% to 11% occurring once. About this clonotype: Antigen specificity is unknown. With a much larger clone just one base away, this may be a read error.

This receptor was obtained from a child younger than 10 with inherited bone marrow failure, due to receive a stem cell transplant. The rearrangement links TRBV5-1 to TRBJ2-7; D ambiguous. The sequenced sample was PBMCs, obtained before TCRalphabeta/CD19-depleted stem cell transplant. CDR3 region: CASSPWVGSYEQYF. CDR3 sequence (DNA): TGCGCCAGCAGCCCATGGGTAGGGTCCTACGAGCAGTACTTC.